This TCR beta chain was retrieved from a study of spatial heterogeneity in lung cancer. From the 5' RACE reads, TCRdb called clonotypes with MiXCR, one entry per CDR3 protein. The data hold 30,000 to 45,000 distinct CDR3 sequences, with approximately 5.2% observed a single time. Sample time point: sample taken at primary tumor resection. Without sorting, whole RNA was sequenced from tumor, nontumor lung or frozen PBMC. Ten or more counts support this clonotype. The TCR sequence derives from a female donor with early-stage non-small cell lung cancer. The specimen was PBMCs, collected at surgery.

CDR3 amino acids: CASSSDGLITGELFF. The CDR3 coding sequence is TGTGCCAGCAGCAGCGACGGACTAATCACCGGGGAGCTGTTTTTT. The J gene is TRBJ2-2, the V gene TRBV11-2; possibly TRBD2 for D (6 bases). CDR3 length equals 15 residues. CDR1 and CDR2 from the germline V gene are SGHAT and FQNNGV. V gave up 5 bases and J gave up 4 bases, with 14 bases separating them.